Below, one T cell receptor beta chain is given with its context. Methods used by the authors: Estimates of nucleated cell counts were drawn from the amplification of reference gene primers. Clones were read by immunoSEQ multiplex PCR, and TCRdb kept only the in-frame ones, dropping some. That table gives V, J and clone size, and the DNA gave D and trimming. This table has roughly 260,000 clones, around 82% appearing once. The sample originates from a study of blood T cell repertoires in COVID-19. Study-wide background: The United States, Italy and Spain were the sources of the acute and convalescent COVID-19 samples. Sample material is recorded as cDNA or gDNA derived from T cells, B-cell-depleted T cells, or PBMCs.

Trimming took 10 bases from V and 0 from J; bases not matched to a gene: 9. The germline gives CDR1 MDHEN, CDR2 SYDVKM. The CDR3 is 14 amino acids. The rearrangement joins TRBV28 to TRBJ2-7, with TRBD1 matching 7 bases. The sequenced sample consisted of peripheral blood. This TCR was recovered from an elderly woman with active or convalescent COVID-19. The CDR3 sequence: CATILPGGSYEQYF. The DNA for the CDR3 is TGTGCCACCATACTTCCAGGGGGCTCCTACGAGCAGTACTTC.